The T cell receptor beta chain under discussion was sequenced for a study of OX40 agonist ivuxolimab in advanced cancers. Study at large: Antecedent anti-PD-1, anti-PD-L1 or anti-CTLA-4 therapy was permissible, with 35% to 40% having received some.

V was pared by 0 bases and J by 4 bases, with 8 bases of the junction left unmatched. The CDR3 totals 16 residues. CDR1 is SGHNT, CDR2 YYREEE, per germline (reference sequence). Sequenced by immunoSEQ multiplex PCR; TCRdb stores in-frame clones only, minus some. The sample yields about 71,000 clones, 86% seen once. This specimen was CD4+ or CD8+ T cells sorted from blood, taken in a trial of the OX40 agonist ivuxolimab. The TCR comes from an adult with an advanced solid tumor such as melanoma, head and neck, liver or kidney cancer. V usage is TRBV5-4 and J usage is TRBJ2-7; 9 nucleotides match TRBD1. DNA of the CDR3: TGTGCCAGCAGCTTGGCCAGAAAGGACAGGGGTTACGAGCAGTACTTC. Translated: CASSLARKDRGYEQYF.